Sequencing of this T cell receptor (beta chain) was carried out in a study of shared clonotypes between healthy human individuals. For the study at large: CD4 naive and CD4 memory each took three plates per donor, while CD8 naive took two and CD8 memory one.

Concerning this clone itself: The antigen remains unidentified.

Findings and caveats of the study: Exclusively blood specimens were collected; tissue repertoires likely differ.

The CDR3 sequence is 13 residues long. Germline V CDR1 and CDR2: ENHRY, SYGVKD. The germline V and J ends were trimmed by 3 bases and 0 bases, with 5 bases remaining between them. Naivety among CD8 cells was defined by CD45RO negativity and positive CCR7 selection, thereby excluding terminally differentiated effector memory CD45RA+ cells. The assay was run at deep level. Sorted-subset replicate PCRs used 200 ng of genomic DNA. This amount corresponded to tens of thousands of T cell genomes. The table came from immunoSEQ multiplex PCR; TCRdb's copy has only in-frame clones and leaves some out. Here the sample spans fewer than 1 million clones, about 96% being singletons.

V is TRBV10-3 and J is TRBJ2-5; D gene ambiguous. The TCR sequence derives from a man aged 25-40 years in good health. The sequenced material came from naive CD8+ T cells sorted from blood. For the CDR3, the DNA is TGTGCCATCAGTGAAGAGTACCAAGAGACCCAGTACTTC. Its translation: CAISEEYQETQYF.